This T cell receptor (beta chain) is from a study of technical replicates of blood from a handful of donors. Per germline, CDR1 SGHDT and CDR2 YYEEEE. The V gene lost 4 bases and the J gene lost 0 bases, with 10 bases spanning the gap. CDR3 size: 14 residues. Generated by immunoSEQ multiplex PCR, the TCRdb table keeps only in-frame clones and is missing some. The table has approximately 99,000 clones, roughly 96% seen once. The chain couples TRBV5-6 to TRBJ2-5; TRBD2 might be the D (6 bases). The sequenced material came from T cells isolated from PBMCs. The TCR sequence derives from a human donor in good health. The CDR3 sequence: CASSVGTHQETQYF. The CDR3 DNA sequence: TGTGCCAGCAGCGTCGGGACTCACCAAGAGACCCAGTACTTC.